This entry features one T cell receptor beta chain sequence. Its antigen is currently unknown. These data are taken from a study of CD8+CD57+ T cells in acquired aplastic anemia. Background on the study: Sorted CD4+ and CD8+ cell DNA averaged around 3.3 ug. General study findings and limits: Levels of CD8+ Simpson's diversity were not significantly distinct in patients versus controls. Overlap between patients and controls comprised 25 to 30 CD8+ CDR3 sequences.

TCR beta VDJ and CDR3 were profiled, and genomic DNA was the template. TCRdb reprocessed the reads via MiXCR and lists one record per CDR3 protein. Among about 190,000 distinct CDR3 sequences listed, 64% were seen once. The V gene end was trimmed by 3 bases and the J gene end by 5 bases; junction bases not matched to a gene: 10. The germline V gene has CDR1 SQVTM and CDR2 ANQGSEA. The CDR3 extends over 15 amino acids. This sequence originates from a human donor with severe aplastic anemia or a healthy control (not recorded which). The genes are TRBV29-1 and TRBJ1-2; 9 bases are a match to TRBD1. The sequenced sample was sorted CD4+, CD8+, or CD8+CD57+ T cells (not recorded which) from PBMCs. The CDR3 sequence is CSVEGQGGPGYGYTF. CDR3 DNA sequence: TGCAGCGTTGAGGGACAGGGAGGTCCCGGATATGGCTACACCTTC.